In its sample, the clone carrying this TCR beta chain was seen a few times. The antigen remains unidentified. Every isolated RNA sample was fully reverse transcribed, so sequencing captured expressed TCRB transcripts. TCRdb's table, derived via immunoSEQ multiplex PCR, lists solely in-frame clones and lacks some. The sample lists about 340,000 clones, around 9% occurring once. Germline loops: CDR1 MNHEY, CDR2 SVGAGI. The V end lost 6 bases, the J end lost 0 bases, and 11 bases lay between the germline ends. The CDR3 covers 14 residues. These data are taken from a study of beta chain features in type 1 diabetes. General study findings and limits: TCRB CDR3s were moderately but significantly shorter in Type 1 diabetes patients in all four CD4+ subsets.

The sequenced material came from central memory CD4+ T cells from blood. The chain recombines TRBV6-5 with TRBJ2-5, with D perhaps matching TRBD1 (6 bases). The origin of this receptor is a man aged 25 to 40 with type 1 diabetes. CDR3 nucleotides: TGTGCCAGCAGCCCCCGACAGGACCAAGAGACCCAGTACTTC. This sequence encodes CASSPRQDQETQYF.